This T cell receptor (beta chain) is from a study of T-cell reconstitution after alpha-beta-depleted transplantation in children. With 0 bases removed from V and 0 bases from J, the gap between germline ends came to 11 bases. The CDR3 is 17 amino acids. Germline CDR1 and CDR2: LGHNA and YSLEER. Unique molecular identifiers were built into the TCRbeta library. TCRdb re-called the PCR reads with MiXCR, one entry per CDR3 protein. The sample records fewer than 550,000 distinct CDR3 sequences, approximately 10% being singletons. This receptor was taken from a human donor who donated a stem cell graft to a child with acute myeloid leukemia. The source material was PBMCs from the stem cell graft donor, sampled from the stem cell graft. The chain joins TRBV4-3 to TRBJ2-2; D perhaps matches TRBD1 (6 bases). Here the CDR3 DNA reads TGCGCCAGCAGCCAAGATGGACAGCGGACGAACACCGGGGAGCTGTTTTTT. Encoded protein: CASSQDGQRTNTGELFF.